What follows is one TCR beta chain and its context. The data were taken from a study of T cell changes during pregnancy in multiple sclerosis. V lost 5 bases, J lost 12 bases, and 9 bases stayed unmatched. This CDR3 is 14 amino acids long. From germline, CDR1 is MNHEY and CDR2 SMNVEV (reference sequence). TCRdb's table, derived via immunoSEQ multiplex PCR, lists solely in-frame clones and lacks some. The sample lists 59,000 or so clones, roughly 92% seen once, with about 3% in the top ten. The sample consisted of peripheral blood, taken in the third trimester of pregnancy. The chain links TRBV27 to TRBJ2-1; 11 bases map to TRBD2. The clonotype was recovered from a female donor in good health, enrolled as a control in a pregnancy study. CDR3 bases: TGTGCCAGCAGTCCGAACCAGCTAGCGGGAGGGCAGTTCTTC. The encoded protein is CASSPNQLAGGQFF.